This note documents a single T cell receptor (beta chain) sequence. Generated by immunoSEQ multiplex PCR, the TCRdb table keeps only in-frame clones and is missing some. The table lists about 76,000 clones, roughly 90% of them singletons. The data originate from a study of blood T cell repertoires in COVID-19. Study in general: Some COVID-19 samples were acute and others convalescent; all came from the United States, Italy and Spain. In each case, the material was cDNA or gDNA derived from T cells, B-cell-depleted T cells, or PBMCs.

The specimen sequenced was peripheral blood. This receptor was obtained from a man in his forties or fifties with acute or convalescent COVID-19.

CDR3 sequence: CASSARTNTGELFF. DNA for the CDR3: TGTGCCAGCAGCGCCCGTACGAACACCGGGGAGCTGTTTTTT. The J gene is TRBJ2-2, the V gene TRBV9; D remains ambiguous. Germline V CDR1 and CDR2: SGDLS, YYNGEE. CDR3 length: 14 residues. Trimming removed 3 bases from V and 0 bases from J, with 6 bases in between. Full variable domain (remainder filled in from reference TRBV9 and TRBJ2-2): DSGVTQTPKHLITATGQRVTLRCSPRSGDLSVYWYQQSLDQGLQFLIQYYNGEERAKGNILERFSAQQFPDLHSELNLSSLELGDSALYFCASSARTNTGELFFGEGSRLTVL.